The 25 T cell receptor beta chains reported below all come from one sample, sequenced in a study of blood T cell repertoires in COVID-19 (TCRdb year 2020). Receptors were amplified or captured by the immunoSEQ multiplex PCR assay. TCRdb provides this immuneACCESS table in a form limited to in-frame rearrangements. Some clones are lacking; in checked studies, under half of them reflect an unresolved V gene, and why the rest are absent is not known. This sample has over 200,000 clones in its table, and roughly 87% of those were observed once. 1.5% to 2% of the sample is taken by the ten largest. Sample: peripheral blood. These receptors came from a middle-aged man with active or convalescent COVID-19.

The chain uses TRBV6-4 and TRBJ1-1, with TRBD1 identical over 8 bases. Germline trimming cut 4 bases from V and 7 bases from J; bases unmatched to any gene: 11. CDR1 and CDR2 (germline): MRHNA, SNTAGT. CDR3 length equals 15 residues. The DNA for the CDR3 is TGTGCCAGCAGTGCTTCCCAGGGGGCAGAGGGTGAAGCTTTCTTT. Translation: CASSASQGAEGEAFF.

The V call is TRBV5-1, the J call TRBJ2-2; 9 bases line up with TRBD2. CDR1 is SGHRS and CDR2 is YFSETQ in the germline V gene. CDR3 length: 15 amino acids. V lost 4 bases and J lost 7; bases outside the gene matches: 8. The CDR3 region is CASSLGTSSSGELFF. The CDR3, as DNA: TGCGCCAGCAGCCTAGGGACTAGCAGTAGCGGGGAGCTGTTTTTT.

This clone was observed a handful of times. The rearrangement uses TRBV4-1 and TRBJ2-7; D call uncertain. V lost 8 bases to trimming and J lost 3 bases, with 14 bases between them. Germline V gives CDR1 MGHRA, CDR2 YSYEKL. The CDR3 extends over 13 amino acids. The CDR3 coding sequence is TGCGCCAGCTCGCCCGGTCCCTACTACGAGCAGTACTTC. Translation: CASSPGPYYEQYF.

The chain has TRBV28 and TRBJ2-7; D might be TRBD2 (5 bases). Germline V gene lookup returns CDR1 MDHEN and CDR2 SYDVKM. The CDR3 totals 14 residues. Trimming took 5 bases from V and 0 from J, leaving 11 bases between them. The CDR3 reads CASSDGLNSYEQYF. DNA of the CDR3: TGTGCCAGCAGTGACGGACTGAACTCCTACGAGCAGTACTTC.

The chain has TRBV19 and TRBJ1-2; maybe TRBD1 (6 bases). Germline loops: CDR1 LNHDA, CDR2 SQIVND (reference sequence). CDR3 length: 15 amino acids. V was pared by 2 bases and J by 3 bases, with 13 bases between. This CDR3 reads CASSIQTGLDYGYTF. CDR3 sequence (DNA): TGTGCCAGTAGTATACAGACAGGCCTCGACTATGGCTACACCTTC.

CDR3 protein: CASRGQGADQPQHF. The CDR3 nucleotides read TGTGCCAGTAGGGGACAGGGGGCGGATCAGCCCCAGCATTTT. The chain is built from TRBV19 and TRBJ1-5, with 12 bases identical to TRBD1. This CDR3 is built from 14 residues. Trimming cost V 6 bases and J 5 bases; bases outside gene matches: 2. Per germline, CDR1 LNHDA and CDR2 SQIVND (reference sequence).

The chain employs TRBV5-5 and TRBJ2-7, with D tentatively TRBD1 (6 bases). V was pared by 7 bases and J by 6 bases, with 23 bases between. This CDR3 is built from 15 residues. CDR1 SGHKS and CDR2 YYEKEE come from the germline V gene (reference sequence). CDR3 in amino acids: CASSNQGDMGIEQYF. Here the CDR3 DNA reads TGTGCCAGCTCCAACCAAGGGGACATGGGTATCGAGCAGTACTTC.

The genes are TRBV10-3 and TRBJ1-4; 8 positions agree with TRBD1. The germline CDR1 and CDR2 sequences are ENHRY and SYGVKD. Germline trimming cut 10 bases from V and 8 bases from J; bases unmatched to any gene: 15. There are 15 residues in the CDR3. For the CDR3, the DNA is TGTGCCACCTCCGGGACAGGAGAGATTAGGGAAAAACTGTTTTTT. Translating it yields CATSGTGEIREKLFF.

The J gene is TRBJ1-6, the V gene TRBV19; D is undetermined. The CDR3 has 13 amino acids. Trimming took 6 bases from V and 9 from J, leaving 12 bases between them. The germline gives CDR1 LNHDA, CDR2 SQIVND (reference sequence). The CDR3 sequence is CASSLTEGSPLHF. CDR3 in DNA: TGTGCCAGTAGCTTGACTGAGGGTTCACCCCTCCACTTT.

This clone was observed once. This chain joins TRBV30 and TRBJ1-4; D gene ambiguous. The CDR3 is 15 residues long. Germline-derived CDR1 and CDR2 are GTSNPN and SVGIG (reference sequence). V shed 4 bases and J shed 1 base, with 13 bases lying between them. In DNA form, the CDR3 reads TGTGCCTGGACCTCCGGGATCATAACTAATGAAAAACTGTTTTTT. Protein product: CAWTSGIITNEKLFF.

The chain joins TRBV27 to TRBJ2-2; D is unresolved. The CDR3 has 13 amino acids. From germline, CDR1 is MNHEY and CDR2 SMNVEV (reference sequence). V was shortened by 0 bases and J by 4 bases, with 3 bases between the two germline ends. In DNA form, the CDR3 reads TGTGCCAGCAGTTTATCGAGCACCGGGGAGCTGTTTTTT. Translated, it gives CASSLSSTGELFF.

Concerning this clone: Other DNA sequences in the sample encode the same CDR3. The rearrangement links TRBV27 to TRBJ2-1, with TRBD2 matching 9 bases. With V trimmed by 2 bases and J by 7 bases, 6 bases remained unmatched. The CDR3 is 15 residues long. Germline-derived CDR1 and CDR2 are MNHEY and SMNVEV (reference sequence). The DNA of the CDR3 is TGTGCCAGCAGTTTAGTGGCGGGAGGGGGGAATGAGCAGTTCTTC. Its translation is CASSLVAGGGNEQFF.

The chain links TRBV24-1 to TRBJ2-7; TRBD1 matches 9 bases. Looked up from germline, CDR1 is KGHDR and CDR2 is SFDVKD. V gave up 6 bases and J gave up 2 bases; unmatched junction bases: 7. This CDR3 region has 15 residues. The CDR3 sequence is CATSSNRGHPYEQYF. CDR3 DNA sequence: TGTGCCACCAGTTCAAACAGGGGGCATCCCTACGAGCAGTACTTC.

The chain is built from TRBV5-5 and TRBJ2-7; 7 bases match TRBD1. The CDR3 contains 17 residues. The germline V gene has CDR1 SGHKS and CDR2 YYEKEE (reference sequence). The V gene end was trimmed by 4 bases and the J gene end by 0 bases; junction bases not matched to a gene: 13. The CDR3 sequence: CASSPKPPQGISYEQYF. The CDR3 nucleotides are TGTGCCAGCAGCCCGAAACCGCCACAGGGGATCTCCTACGAGCAGTACTTC.

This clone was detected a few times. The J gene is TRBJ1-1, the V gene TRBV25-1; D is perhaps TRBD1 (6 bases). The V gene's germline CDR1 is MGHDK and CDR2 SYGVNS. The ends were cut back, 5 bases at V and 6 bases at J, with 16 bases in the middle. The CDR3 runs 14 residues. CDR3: CASSTGGGQAEAFF. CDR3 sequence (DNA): TGTGCCAGCAGTACCGGCGGGGGGCAGGCTGAAGCTTTCTTT.

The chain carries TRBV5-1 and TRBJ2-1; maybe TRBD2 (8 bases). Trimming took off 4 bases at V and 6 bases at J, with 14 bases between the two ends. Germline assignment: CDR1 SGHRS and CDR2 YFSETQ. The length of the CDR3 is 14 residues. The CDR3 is CASSGLAGGNEQFF. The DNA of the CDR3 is TGCGCCAGCAGCGGACTAGCAGGGGGCAATGAGCAGTTCTTC. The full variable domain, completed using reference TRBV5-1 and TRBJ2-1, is KAGVTQTPRYLIKTRGQQVTLSCSPISGHRSVSWYQQTPGQGLQFLFEYFSETQRNKGNFPGRFSGRQFSNSRSEMNVSTLELGDSALYLCASSGLAGGNEQFFGPGTRLTVL.

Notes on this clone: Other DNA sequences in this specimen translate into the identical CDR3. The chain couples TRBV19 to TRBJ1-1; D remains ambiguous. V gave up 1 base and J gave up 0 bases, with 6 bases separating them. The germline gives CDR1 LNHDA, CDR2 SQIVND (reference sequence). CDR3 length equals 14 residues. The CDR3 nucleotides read TGTGCCAGTAGTATAGGTCCCATGAACACTGAAGCTTTCTTT. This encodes CASSIGPMNTEAFF.

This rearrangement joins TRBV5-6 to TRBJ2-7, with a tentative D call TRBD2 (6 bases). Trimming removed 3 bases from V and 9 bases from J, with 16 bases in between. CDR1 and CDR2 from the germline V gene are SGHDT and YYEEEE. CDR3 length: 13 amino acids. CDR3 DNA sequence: TGTGCCAGCAGCTCTTGGGGTGGGGAGGTGCAGTACTTC. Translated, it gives CASSSWGGEVQYF.

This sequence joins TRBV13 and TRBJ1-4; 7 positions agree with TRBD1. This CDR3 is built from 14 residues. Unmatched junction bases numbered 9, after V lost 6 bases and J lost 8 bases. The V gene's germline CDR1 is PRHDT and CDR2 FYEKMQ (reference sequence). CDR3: CASRQTGSGEKLFF. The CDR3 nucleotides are TGTGCCAGCAGGCAGACAGGGAGTGGGGAAAAACTGTTTTTT.

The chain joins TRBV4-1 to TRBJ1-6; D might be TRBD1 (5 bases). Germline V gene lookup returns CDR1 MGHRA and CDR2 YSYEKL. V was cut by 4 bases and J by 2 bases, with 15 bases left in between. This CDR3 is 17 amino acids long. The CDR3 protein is CASSPRMGQTYNSPLHF. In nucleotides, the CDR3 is TGCGCCAGCAGCCCCAGGATGGGGCAGACCTATAATTCACCCCTCCACTTT.

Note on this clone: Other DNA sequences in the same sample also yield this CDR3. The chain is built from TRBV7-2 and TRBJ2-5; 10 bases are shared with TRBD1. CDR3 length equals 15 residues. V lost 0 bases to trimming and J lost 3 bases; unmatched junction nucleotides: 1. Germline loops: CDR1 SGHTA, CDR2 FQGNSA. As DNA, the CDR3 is TGTGCCAGCAGCTTAGCAGGGACAGGGGAAGAGACCCAGTACTTC. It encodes CASSLAGTGEETQYF. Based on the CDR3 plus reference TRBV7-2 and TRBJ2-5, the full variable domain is GAGVSQSPSNKVTEKGKDVELRCDPISGHTALYWYRQSLGQGLEFLIYFQGNSAPDKSGLPSDRFSAERTGGSVSTLTIQRTQQEDSAVYLCASSLAGTGEETQYFGPGTRLLVL.

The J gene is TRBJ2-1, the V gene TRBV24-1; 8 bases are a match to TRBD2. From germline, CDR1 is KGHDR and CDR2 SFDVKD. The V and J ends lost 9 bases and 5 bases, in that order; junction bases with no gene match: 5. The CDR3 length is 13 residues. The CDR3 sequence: CATHRGGDNEQFF. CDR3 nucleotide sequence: TGTGCCACCCACCGGGGGGGGGACAATGAGCAGTTCTTC.

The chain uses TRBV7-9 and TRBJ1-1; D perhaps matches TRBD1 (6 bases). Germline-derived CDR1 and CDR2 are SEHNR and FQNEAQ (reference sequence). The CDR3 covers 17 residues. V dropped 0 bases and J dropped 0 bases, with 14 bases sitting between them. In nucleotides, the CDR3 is TGTGCCAGCAGCTTAGCGGGGGTTAGGGACATGAACACTGAAGCTTTCTTT. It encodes CASSLAGVRDMNTEAFF.

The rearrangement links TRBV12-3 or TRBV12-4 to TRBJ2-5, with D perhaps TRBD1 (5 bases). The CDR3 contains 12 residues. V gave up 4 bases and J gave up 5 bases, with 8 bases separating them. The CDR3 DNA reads TGTGCCAGCAGTTCAGGGCGGGAGACCCAGTACTTC. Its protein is CASSSGRETQYF.

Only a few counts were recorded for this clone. The CDR3 region is CASSFTSEEQYF. CDR3 bases: TGTGCCAGCAGCTTTACGAGTGAGGAGCAGTACTTC. This rearrangement joins TRBV7-9 to TRBJ2-7; D is uncertain. The V and J ends lost 3 bases and 7 bases respectively, with 10 bases between them. This CDR3 region has 12 residues. Germline CDR1 reads SEHNR; CDR2 reads FQNEAQ (reference sequence).